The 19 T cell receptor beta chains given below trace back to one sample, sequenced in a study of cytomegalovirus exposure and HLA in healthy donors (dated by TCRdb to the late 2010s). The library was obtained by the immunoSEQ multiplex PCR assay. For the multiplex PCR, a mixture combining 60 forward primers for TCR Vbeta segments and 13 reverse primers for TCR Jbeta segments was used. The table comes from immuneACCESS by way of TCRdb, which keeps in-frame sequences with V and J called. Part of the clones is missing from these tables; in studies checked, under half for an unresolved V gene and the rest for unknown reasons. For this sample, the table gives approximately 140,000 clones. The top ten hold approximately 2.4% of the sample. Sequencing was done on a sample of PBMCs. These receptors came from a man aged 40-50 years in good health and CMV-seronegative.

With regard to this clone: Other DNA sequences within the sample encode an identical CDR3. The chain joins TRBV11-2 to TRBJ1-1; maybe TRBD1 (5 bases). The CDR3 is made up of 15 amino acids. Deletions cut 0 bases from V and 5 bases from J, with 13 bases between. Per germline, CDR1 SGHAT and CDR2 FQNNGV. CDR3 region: CASSLEAGVGTEAFF. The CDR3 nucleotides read TGTGCCAGCAGCTTAGAGGCGGGGGTCGGGACTGAAGCTTTCTTT.

Here the CDR3 reads CASSLRQGNFDEQYF. CDR3 DNA sequence: TGTGCCAGCAGCTTACGGCAGGGGAATTTCGACGAGCAGTACTTC. The chain combines TRBV7-9 with TRBJ2-7; tentatively, D is TRBD1 (6 bases). This CDR3 contains 15 residues. Trimming stripped 2 bases from V and 5 bases from J, with 16 bases between. Germline lookup yields CDR1 SEHNR and CDR2 FQNEAQ (reference sequence). Combining the CDR3 with reference TRBV7-9 and TRBJ2-7 gives the whole variable domain DTGVSQNPRHKITKRGQNVTFRCDPISEHNRLYWYRQTLGQGPEFLTYFQNEAQLEKSRLLSDRFSAERPKGSFSTLEIQRTEQGDSAMYLCASSLRQGNFDEQYFGPGTRLTVT.

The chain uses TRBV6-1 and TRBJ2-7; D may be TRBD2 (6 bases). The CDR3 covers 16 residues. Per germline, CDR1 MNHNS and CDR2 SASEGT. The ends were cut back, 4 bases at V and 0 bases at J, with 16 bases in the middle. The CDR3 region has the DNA TGTGCCAGCAGTGGCTTTGTTGCCGGGAGCTCCTACGAGCAGTACTTC. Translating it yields CASSGFVAGSSYEQYF.

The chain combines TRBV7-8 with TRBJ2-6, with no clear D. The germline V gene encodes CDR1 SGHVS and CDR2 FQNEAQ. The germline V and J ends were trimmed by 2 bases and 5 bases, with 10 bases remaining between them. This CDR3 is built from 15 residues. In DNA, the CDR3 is TGTGCCAGCAGCTTACTCCGTAGCTGGGCCAACGTCCTGACTTTC. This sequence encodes CASSLLRSWANVLTF.

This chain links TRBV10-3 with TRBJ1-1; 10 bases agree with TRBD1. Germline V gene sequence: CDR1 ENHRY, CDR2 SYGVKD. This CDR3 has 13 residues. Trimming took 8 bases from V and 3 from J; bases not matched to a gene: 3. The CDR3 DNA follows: TGTGCCATCGGGACAGGGGAGGACACTGAAGCTTTCTTT. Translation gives CAIGTGEDTEAFF.

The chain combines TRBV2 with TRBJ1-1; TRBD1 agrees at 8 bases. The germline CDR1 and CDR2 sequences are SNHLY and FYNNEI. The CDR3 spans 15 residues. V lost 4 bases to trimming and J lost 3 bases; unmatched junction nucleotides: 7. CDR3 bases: TGTGCCAGCAGTGCCCCGACAGGGGCGGACACTGAAGCTTTCTTT. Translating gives CASSAPTGADTEAFF.

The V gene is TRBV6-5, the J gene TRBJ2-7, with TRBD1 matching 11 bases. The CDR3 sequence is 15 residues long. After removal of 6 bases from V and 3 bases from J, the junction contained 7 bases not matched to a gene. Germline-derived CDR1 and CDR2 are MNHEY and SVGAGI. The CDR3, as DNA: TGTGCCAGCAGCTCATCCGGGACAGGGGGCTACGAGCAGTACTTC. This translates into CASSSSGTGGYEQYF.

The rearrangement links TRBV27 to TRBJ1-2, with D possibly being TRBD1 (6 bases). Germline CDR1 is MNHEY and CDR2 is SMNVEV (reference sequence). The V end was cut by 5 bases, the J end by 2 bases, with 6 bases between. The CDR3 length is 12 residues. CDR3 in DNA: TGTGCCAGCAGTACAGGGAACTATGGCTACACCTTC. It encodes CASSTGNYGYTF.

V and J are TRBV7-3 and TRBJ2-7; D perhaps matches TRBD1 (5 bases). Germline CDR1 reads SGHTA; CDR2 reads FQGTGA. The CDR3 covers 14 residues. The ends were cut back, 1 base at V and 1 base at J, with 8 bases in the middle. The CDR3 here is CASSLNPGSYEQYF. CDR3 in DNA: TGTGCCAGCAGCTTAAATCCAGGGTCCTACGAGCAGTACTTC.

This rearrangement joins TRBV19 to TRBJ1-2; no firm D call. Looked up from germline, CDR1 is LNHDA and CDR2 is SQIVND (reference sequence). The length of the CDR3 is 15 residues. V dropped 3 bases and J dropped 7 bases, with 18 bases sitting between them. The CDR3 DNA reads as TGTGCCAGTAGTATCGGGAGGGCAGGACGGGGTGGCTACACCTTC. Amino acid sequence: CASSIGRAGRGGYTF.

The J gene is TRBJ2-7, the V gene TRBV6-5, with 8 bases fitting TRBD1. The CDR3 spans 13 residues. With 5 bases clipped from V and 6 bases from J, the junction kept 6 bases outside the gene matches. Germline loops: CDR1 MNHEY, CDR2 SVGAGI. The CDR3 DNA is TGTGCCAGCAGTCTGGGACAGGTAGGCGAGCAGTACTTC. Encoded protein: CASSLGQVGEQYF.

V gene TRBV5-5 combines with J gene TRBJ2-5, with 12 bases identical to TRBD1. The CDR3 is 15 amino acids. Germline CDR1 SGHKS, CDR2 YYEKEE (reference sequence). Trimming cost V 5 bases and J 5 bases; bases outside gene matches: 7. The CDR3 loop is CASRGTGGEMETQYF. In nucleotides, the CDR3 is TGTGCCAGCAGAGGGACAGGGGGCGAAATGGAGACCCAGTACTTC.

DNA of the CDR3: TGTGCCATCTCGGGGGTAGGGCAAGGCTACAATGAGCAGTTCTTC. Translation gives CAISGVGQGYNEQFF. The chain employs TRBV10-3 and TRBJ2-1; D perhaps matches TRBD2 (6 bases). The germline gives CDR1 ENHRY, CDR2 SYGVKD. The V gene lost 8 bases and the J gene lost 3 bases, with 17 bases spanning the gap. CDR3 length: 15 amino acids.

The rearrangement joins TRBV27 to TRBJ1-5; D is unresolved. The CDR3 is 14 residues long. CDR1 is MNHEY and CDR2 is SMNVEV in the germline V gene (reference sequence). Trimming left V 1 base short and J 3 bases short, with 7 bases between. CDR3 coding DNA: TGTGCCAGCAGTTTATATTCCCTCAATCAGCCCCAGCATTTT. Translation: CASSLYSLNQPQHF.

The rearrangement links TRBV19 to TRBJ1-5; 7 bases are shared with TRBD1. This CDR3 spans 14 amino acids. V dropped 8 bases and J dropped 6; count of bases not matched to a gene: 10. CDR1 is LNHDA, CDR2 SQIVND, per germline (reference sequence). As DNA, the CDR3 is TGTGCCAGTGGCTACGACAGGGTAATTCAGCCCCAGCATTTT. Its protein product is CASGYDRVIQPQHF.

The CDR3 nucleotides read TGTGCCAGCAGCGCGGGACAGGGGCTGACCTACAATGAGCAGTTCTTC. This sequence encodes CASSAGQGLTYNEQFF. The V and J genes are TRBV9 and TRBJ2-1, with 10 bases matching TRBD1. The CDR3 consists of 16 residues. The junction had 5 bases not matched to a gene; V was cut back by 3 bases and J by 2 bases. Per germline, CDR1 SGDLS and CDR2 YYNGEE.

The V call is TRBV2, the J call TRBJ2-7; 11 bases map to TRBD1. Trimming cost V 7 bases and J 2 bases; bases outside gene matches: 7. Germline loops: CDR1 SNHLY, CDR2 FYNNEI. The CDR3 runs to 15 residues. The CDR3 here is CASNSGTGGTYEQYF. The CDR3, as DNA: TGTGCCAGCAACTCCGGGACAGGGGGAACCTACGAGCAGTACTTC.

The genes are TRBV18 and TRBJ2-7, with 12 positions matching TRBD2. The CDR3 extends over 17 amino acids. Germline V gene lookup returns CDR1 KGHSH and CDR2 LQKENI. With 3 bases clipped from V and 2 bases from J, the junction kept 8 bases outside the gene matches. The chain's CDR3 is CASSPPPSGGETYEQYF. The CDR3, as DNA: TGTGCCAGCTCACCCCCTCCTAGCGGGGGGGAGACCTACGAGCAGTACTTC.

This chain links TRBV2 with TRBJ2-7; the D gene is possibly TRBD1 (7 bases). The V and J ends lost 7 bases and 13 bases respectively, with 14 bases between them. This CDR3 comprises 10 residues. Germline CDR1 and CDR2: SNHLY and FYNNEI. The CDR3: CASMAGQLYF. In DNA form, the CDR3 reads TGTGCCAGCATGGCGGGACAGCTATACTTC.